The 9 T cell receptor beta chains below all came from one sample that was sequenced in a study of a mutant IDH1 vaccine in newly diagnosed glioma. Which antigens these TCRs recognize remains unknown. Indicated time point: week 23, last vaccination. The content of each vaccine dose was 300 ug of mutant IDH1 20-mer peptide, and topical imiquimod accompanied it. The data were produced by immunoSEQ multiplex PCR, yet TCRdb's version contains in-frame clones alone and is incomplete. Of 88,000 or so clones in the sample, almost 85% are singletons; the top ten hold approximately 2.1%. This specimen consisted of PBMCs, obtained from a glioma patient whose treatment included an IDH1 peptide vaccine. The receptors come from a man under 40 with glioma. Some clones in this sample may be carry-over from other donors' samples.

The V and J genes are TRBV4-2 and TRBJ1-4; D not certain. The germline V gene has CDR1 LGHNA and CDR2 YNFKEQ. This CDR3 region has 15 residues. With 0 bases removed from V and 4 bases from J, the gap between germline ends came to 9 bases. The CDR3 nucleotides read TGTGCCAGCAGCCAAGATTGGACGGGTAATGAAAAACTGTTTTTT. Amino acids: CASSQDWTGNEKLFF.

The chain combines TRBV7-9 with TRBJ2-7; D may be TRBD1 (5 bases). The CDR3 runs to 13 residues. V lost 6 bases and J lost 2, with 11 bases in between. Germline CDR1 is SEHNR and CDR2 is FQNEAQ (reference sequence). Here the CDR3 reads CASRGQSPYEQYF. The DNA of the CDR3 is TGTGCCAGCAGGGGGCAGAGCCCCTACGAGCAGTACTTC.

CDR3 coding DNA: TGTGCCAGCACGAGGGTCAGCACAGATACGCAGTATTTT. This gives the protein CASTRVSTDTQYF. V is TRBV6-6 and J is TRBJ2-3; weak D call: TRBD2 (5 bases). CDR1 is MNHNY, CDR2 SVGAGI, per germline (reference sequence). There are 13 residues in the CDR3. The ends were cut back, 7 bases at V and 0 bases at J, with 8 bases in the middle.

This chain joins TRBV29-1 and TRBJ2-4; the D gene is possibly TRBD2 (6 bases). Germline V lookup: CDR1 SQVTM, CDR2 ANQGSEA. The CDR3 contains 14 residues. V shed 6 bases and J shed 0 bases, with 12 bases lying between them. CDR3 sequence: CSVRENLAKNIQYF. CDR3 nucleotide sequence: TGCAGCGTCCGGGAGAACCTAGCCAAAAACATTCAGTACTTC.

This clone was detected only once. J is TRBJ2-6 and V is TRBV28; D unresolved. Trimming removed 3 bases at V and 2 bases at J, with 8 bases between. The CDR3 runs to 15 residues. Germline V gene data show CDR1 as MDHEN and CDR2 as SYDVKM. The CDR3 coding sequence is TGTGCCAGCAGTTTTAGACATGCTGGGGCCAACGTCCTGACTTTC. It encodes CASSFRHAGANVLTF.

This clone has only one observation. The genes are TRBV5-6 and TRBJ1-4; weak D call: TRBD1 (6 bases). Germline values: CDR1 SGHDT, CDR2 YYEEEE. The CDR3 totals 14 residues. The V end lost 4 bases, the J end lost 3 bases, and 10 bases lay between the germline ends. The CDR3 sequence is CASSPGTSNEKLFF. The CDR3 bases are TGTGCCAGCAGCCCCGGGACATCTAATGAAAAACTGTTTTTT.

Written as DNA, the CDR3 is TGTGCCAGCAGCTCCCCAGGGACCAATGAAAAACTGTTTTTT. Translating gives CASSSPGTNEKLFF. The chain uses TRBV11-2 and TRBJ1-4; TRBD1 is a possible D gene (5 bases). The germline V gene has CDR1 SGHAT and CDR2 FQNNGV. The CDR3 extends over 14 amino acids. Trimming shortened V by 4 bases and J by 5 bases, and 11 bases separated the two germline ends.

This clone was counted a single time. Here the CDR3 reads CASSLVRLYRGSTDTQYF. CDR3 nucleotide sequence: TGTGCCAGCAGTTTAGTCCGTTTGTACAGGGGCAGCACAGATACGCAGTATTTT. This rearrangement joins TRBV28 to TRBJ2-3; 7 bases align to TRBD1. V lost 2 bases, J lost 0 bases, and 11 bases stayed unmatched. CDR3 length equals 18 residues. CDR1 is MDHEN, CDR2 SYDVKM, per germline. Using reference TRBV28 and TRBJ2-3 for the parts outside the CDR3, the full variable domain is DVKVTQSSRYLVKRTGEKVFLECVQDMDHENMFWYRQDPGLGLRLIYFSYDVKMKEKGDIPEGYSVSREKKERFSLILESASTNQTSMYLCASSLVRLYRGSTDTQYFGPGTRLTVL.

In this sample, this clone turned up once. This sequence joins TRBV7-1 and TRBJ1-2; no definite D call. TRBV7-1 is an open reading frame, and its role is uncertain. The V end was cut by 4 bases, the J end by 3 bases, with 6 bases between. The CDR3 loop spans 12 amino acids. CDR3 amino acids: CASSFTDYGYTF. In DNA, the CDR3 is TGTGCCAGCAGCTTCACGGACTATGGCTACACCTTC.